This TCR beta chain comes out of a study of identifying expanded T cells in peripheral blood. No infections or other immune events were documented during collection. As to this clone: Its antigen is currently unknown.

Profiling relied on immunoSEQ multiplex PCR, and the TCRdb table lists in-frame clones only, not all of them. The sample has approximately 130,000 clones; around 84% are singletons. Study-level points and caveats: Differentially abundant clones: roughly 1.2 between replicates, about 17 at roughly 13 days, roughly 18 at four. Variance in clone template counts between two-week samples significantly increased with total template count across all healthy donors.

Trimming took off 5 bases at V and 3 bases at J, with 8 bases between the two ends. Germline assignment: CDR1 MDHEN and CDR2 SYDVKM. The CDR3 is 12 amino acids. The source of this sequence is a person aged 18 to 75 in good health. Sequenced: blood. The V call is TRBV28, the J call TRBJ2-7; D is undetermined. The CDR3, as DNA: TGTGCCAGCAGTCTACAAAGCTACGAGCAGTACTTC. Translating it yields CASSLQSYEQYF.